Listed below are T cell receptor beta chains from one sample, sequenced in a study of cytomegalovirus exposure and HLA in healthy donors. Sequenced by immunoSEQ multiplex PCR; TCRdb stores in-frame clones only, minus some. Of some 99,000 clones in the sample, just under 70% are singletons; the top ten hold 4.5% to 5.5%. The sample comprised PBMCs. The receptors were gathered from a woman aged 70-85 years in good health and CMV-seropositive. The CDR3 runs from the conserved cysteine through the conserved F or W. D genes are given only for firm matches. Rows may omit the clone size; those that give it use once, few, many or a size class.

J: TRBJ2-5; V: TRBV11-2; D: .; size: few; DNA: TGTGCCAGCAGCTTGGGCATTGCGGGGGCCTCAAGTGAGACCCAGTACTTC; CDR3: CASSLGIAGASSETQYF
J: TRBJ2-7; V: TRBV30; D: .; size: .; DNA: TGTGCCTGGAATCACAGAGTCGTAAGCTCCTACGAGCAGTACTTC; CDR3: CAWNHRVVSSYEQYF
J: TRBJ2-1; V: TRBV27; D: TRBD2; size: .; DNA: TGTGCCAGCAGTTTGCGGCTAGCGGGGGGAAATGAGCAGTTCTTC; CDR3: CASSLRLAGGNEQFF
J: TRBJ1-5; V: TRBV30; D: .; size: .; DNA: TGTGCCTGGAGGGGCGCAGGGCAGGCTCAGCCCCAGCATTTT; CDR3: CAWRGAGQAQPQHF
J: TRBJ1-1; V: TRBV11-2; D: .; size: .; DNA: TGTGCCAGCAGCCAATTCGGGGGGGCGGCCACTGAAGCTTTCTTT; CDR3: CASSQFGGAATEAFF
J: TRBJ1-5; V: TRBV5-6; D: TRBD1; size: once; DNA: TGTGCCAGCAGCTTGGGGCGACAGGGAAATCAGCCCCAGCATTTT; CDR3: CASSLGRQGNQPQHF
J: TRBJ1-3; V: TRBV7-2; D: .; size: .; DNA: TGTGCCAGCAGCCCTACAGACTACTCTGGAAACACCATATATTTT; CDR3: CASSPTDYSGNTIYF
J: TRBJ1-3; V: TRBV7-9; D: .; size: .; DNA: TGTGCCAGCAGCCTCGACGGGAGATCTGGAAACACCATATATTTT; CDR3: CASSLDGRSGNTIYF
J: TRBJ1-5; V: TRBV19; D: .; size: once; DNA: TGTGCCAGTAGTATTGGTCTGGGCTGGAATCAGCCCCAGCATTTT; CDR3: CASSIGLGWNQPQHF
J: TRBJ1-6; V: TRBV19; D: .; size: few; DNA: TGTGCCAGCAGGGACACGTCTTCACCCCTCCACTTT; CDR3: CASRDTSSPLHF
J: TRBJ1-3; V: TRBV30; D: .; size: .; DNA: TGTGCCTGGACGGTGGAGGCGACGTCTGGAAACACCATATATTTT; CDR3: CAWTVEATSGNTIYF
J: TRBJ1-6; V: TRBV6-5; D: .; size: .; DNA: TGTGCCAGCAGTTACTCCAGGGATAATTCACCCCTCCACTTT; CDR3: CASSYSRDNSPLHF
J: TRBJ1-2; V: TRBV5-6; D: .; size: .; DNA: TGTGCCAGCAGTTTTGGTTGGGGGACTGCTAACTATGGCTACACCTTC; CDR3: CASSFGWGTANYGYTF
J: TRBJ1-1; V: TRBV7-2; D: .; size: .; DNA: TGTGCCAGCAGCTCCTCAGGGCACCGTGCCACTGAAGCTTTCTTT; CDR3: CASSSSGHRATEAFF
J: TRBJ1-2; V: TRBV30; D: .; size: .; DNA: TGTGCCTGGAGTGGGTCGGGGACTCCGTTGGGATATGGCTACACCTTC; CDR3: CAWSGSGTPLGYGYTF
J: TRBJ1-4; V: TRBV6-5; D: .; size: .; DNA: TGTGCCAGCAGTGGGGCCTTAACTAATGAAAAACTGTTTTTT; CDR3: CASSGALTNEKLFF
J: TRBJ2-3; V: TRBV7-9; D: TRBD2; size: once; DNA: TGTGCCAGCACCCCCCCCCAGCGGGGGGGCACAGATACGCAGTATTTT; CDR3: CASTPPQRGGTDTQYF
J: TRBJ2-3; V: TRBV6-1; D: TRBD1; size: .; DNA: TGTGCCAGCAGTGAATCCGCAACAGGGGCAGATACGCAGTATTTT; CDR3: CASSESATGADTQYF
J: TRBJ1-3; V: TRBV11-2; D: .; size: .; DNA: TGTGCCAGCAGCTTAGCGCGGGGCTTGGGGGGAAACACCATATATTTT; CDR3: CASSLARGLGGNTIYF
J: TRBJ2-5; V: TRBV5-1; D: .; size: .; DNA: TGCGCCAGCAGCTTTGGGAGTCAAGAGACCCAGTACTTC; CDR3: CASSFGSQETQYF
J: TRBJ2-7; V: TRBV7-9; D: TRBD2; size: once; DNA: TGTGCCAGCAGCTTTAGCGGGGGGCTCTCCTACGAGCAGTACTTC; CDR3: CASSFSGGLSYEQYF
J: TRBJ1-5; V: TRBV4-1; D: .; size: once; DNA: TGCGCCAGCAGCCAAGAAGCCCTAGAGGCGATGCGGCCCCAGCATTTT; CDR3: CASSQEALEAMRPQHF
J: TRBJ2-3; V: TRBV30; D: .; size: .; DNA: TGTGCCTGGAGAGCTTCTAGCACAGATACGCAGTATTTT; CDR3: CAWRASSTDTQYF
J: TRBJ2-5; V: TRBV10-3; D: .; size: .; DNA: TGTGCCATCAGTGGCTCTGGGGGCGCCCAAGAGACCCAGTACTTC; CDR3: CAISGSGGAQETQYF
J: TRBJ2-7; V: TRBV6-6; D: .; size: .; DNA: TGTGCCAGCAGTTATTCGTCAGGCAACGAGCAGTACTTC; CDR3: CASSYSSGNEQYF
J: TRBJ2-5; V: TRBV7-8; D: TRBD2; size: .; DNA: TGTGCCAGCAGCTTTGGGACTAGCGGGGGGCGGGAGACCCAGTACTTC; CDR3: CASSFGTSGGRETQYF
J: TRBJ2-1; V: TRBV15; D: .; size: .; DNA: TGTGCCACCAGCAGAGGGAGGGGCGCGAACAATGAGCAGTTCTTC; CDR3: CATSRGRGANNEQFF
J: TRBJ2-3; V: TRBV14; D: .; size: .; DNA: TGTGCCAGCAGCCAAGATCCACTCCATACGCAGTATTTT; CDR3: CASSQDPLHTQYF
J: TRBJ2-2; V: TRBV2; D: TRBD1; size: .; DNA: TGTGCCAGCAGACGACAGGGTTCGAGCACCGGGGAGCTGTTTTTT; CDR3: CASRRQGSSTGELFF
J: TRBJ1-5; V: TRBV7-2; D: TRBD1; size: .; DNA: TGTGCCAGCAGCCCATCGCCAGGGGGCGCGGGCAATCAGCCCCAGCATTTT; CDR3: CASSPSPGGAGNQPQHF
J: TRBJ2-3; V: TRBV7-8; D: .; size: few; DNA: TGTGCCAGCAGGATGAGTATGTCGGTATATACGCAGTATTTT; CDR3: CASRMSMSVYTQYF
J: TRBJ2-7; V: TRBV11-3; D: TRBD1; size: .; DNA: TGTGCCAGCAGCTCAGTTGCCGTCCCGTGGGGACAGGGGGCGCGGGGCGAGCAGTACTTC; CDR3: CASSSVAVPWGQGARGEQYF
J: TRBJ2-1; V: TRBV2; D: TRBD2; size: .; DNA: TGTGCCAGCAGTGTGGGCGGGGGGACGTCCAATGAGCAGTTCTTC; CDR3: CASSVGGGTSNEQFF
J: TRBJ2-3; V: TRBV7-8; D: TRBD2; size: .; DNA: TGTGCCAGCAGCACACTAGCGGGGGGGCCTGATACGCAGTATTTT; CDR3: CASSTLAGGPDTQYF
J: TRBJ2-3; V: TRBV27; D: TRBD2; size: .; DNA: TGTGCCAGCAGTTTATCGCCTAGCGGGGTAGATACGCAGTATTTT; CDR3: CASSLSPSGVDTQYF
J: TRBJ1-1; V: TRBV19; D: .; size: .; DNA: TGTGCCAGTAGTATGAGAGAGTTGAACACTGAAGCTTTCTTT; CDR3: CASSMRELNTEAFF
J: TRBJ2-7; V: TRBV7-6; D: TRBD2; size: once; DNA: TGTGCCAGCAGCTCCGGATTTGGCGGGGGCTCCTACGAGCAGTACTTC; CDR3: CASSSGFGGGSYEQYF
J: TRBJ2-1; V: TRBV6-5; D: .; size: few; DNA: TGTGCCAGCCAGGCTTCCTACAATGAGCAGTTCTTC; CDR3: CASQASYNEQFF
J: TRBJ1-2; V: TRBV6-1; D: TRBD1; size: .; DNA: TGTGCCAGCAGAGATACTACAGGGGTGAGCGGCTACACCTTC; CDR3: CASRDTTGVSGYTF
J: TRBJ2-2; V: TRBV4-2; D: TRBD2; size: .; DNA: TGTGCCAGCAGCCAAGAGACTAGCGGGGGGGTCGGGGAGCTGTTTTTT; CDR3: CASSQETSGGVGELFF
J: TRBJ1-2; V: TRBV6-4; D: .; size: .; DNA: TGTGCCAGCAGTGACAACAGCCAAATTCCTAGCGGCTACACCTTC; CDR3: CASSDNSQIPSGYTF
J: TRBJ2-1; V: TRBV6-5; D: TRBD2; size: .; DNA: TGTGCCAGCAGTAATCCTGGGGGGGCCTACAATGAGCAGTTCTTC; CDR3: CASSNPGGAYNEQFF
J: TRBJ2-1; V: TRBV6-5; D: .; size: few; DNA: TGTGCCAGCAGTTACTCGACATGGCCCCGAGAGGGTGAGCAGTTCTTC; CDR3: CASSYSTWPREGEQFF
J: TRBJ1-5; V: TRBV7-9; D: .; size: once; DNA: TGTTCCAGCAGCTCGACTAATCAGCCCCAGCATTTT; CDR3: CSSSSTNQPQHF
J: TRBJ2-7; V: TRBV7-2; D: TRBD1; size: .; DNA: TGTGCCAGCAGCCCGACGGGGACAGGGTCGGTCGAGCAGTACTTC; CDR3: CASSPTGTGSVEQYF
J: TRBJ2-3; V: TRBV18; D: .; size: .; DNA: TGTGCCAGCTCAAACACCGCAGATACGCAGTATTTT; CDR3: CASSNTADTQYF
J: TRBJ2-2; V: TRBV27; D: .; size: .; DNA: TGTGCCAGCACCTCGGTTGGGAACACCGGGGAGCTGTTTTTT; CDR3: CASTSVGNTGELFF
J: TRBJ2-6; V: TRBV7-9; D: .; size: few; DNA: TGTGCCAGCAGCCGAACCAGCTCTGGGGCCAACGTCCTGACTTTC; CDR3: CASSRTSSGANVLTF
J: TRBJ2-1; V: TRBV18; D: .; size: .; DNA: TGTGCCAGCTCACGACAGTCCTACAATGAGCAGTTCTTC; CDR3: CASSRQSYNEQFF